This T cell receptor (beta chain) is from a study of T cell repertoires in cytomegalovirus infection. As for the study in general: Carrying CMV and the relevant HLA type showed in public TCR beta signatures.

Ten or more counts support this clonotype. No antigen is known for it. Study-wide results and caveats: The cumulative frequency of public TCR beta families distinguished individuals who carried CMV together with the relevant HLA. The ex vivo response showed dominance by HLA-C-restricted CMV-specific TCR beta clonotypes.

The CDR3 contains 15 residues. V was clipped by 5 bases and J by 7 bases; unmatched bases: 10. Germline lookup yields CDR1 SGHVS and CDR2 FQNEAQ. MiXCR, applied by TCRdb to the reads, yields one record per CDR3 protein. The data show 200,000 to 300,000 distinct CDR3 sequences, with around 6.2% seen just once and about 6% held by the top ten. Material: PBMCs. The sequence was obtained from a human donor in good health (CMV status not recorded). Some clones in this sample may be carry-over from other donors' samples. The chain joins TRBV7-8 to TRBJ2-1, with 8 bases identical to TRBD1. The CDR3 sequence is CASSSRDRTTNEQFF. In nucleotides, the CDR3 is TGTGCCAGCAGCAGCCGGGACAGGACTACAAATGAGCAGTTCTTC.